The clone carrying this T cell receptor beta chain was recorded only once. Its antigen is unknown. CDR3 length equals 16 residues. V was clipped by 5 bases and J by 4 bases, with 18 bases between them. CDR1 and CDR2 from the germline V gene are MNHEY and SMNVEV (reference sequence). Sequencing was performed with immunoSEQ multiplex PCR; in TCRdb, only in-frame clones are kept and a portion is missing. The top ten clones hold more than 2.5% of a sample with about 120,000 clones, 80% to 90% of them seen once. The sample is drawn from a study of T cell responses to AZD1222 COVID-19 vaccine. Study-level findings and limits: Donors were chiefly white British, with a greater number of females, and clonal diversity was perhaps underestimated.

This sequence was found in an adult in good health. The material sequenced was peripheral blood, taken on day 0 of AZD1222 vaccination. The rearrangement joins TRBV27 to TRBJ1-3, with D unresolved. The CDR3 region has the DNA TGTGCCAGCAGTGGGCTCCCCATATATCCAGGAAACACCATATATTTT. This gives the protein CASSGLPIYPGNTIYF.